One and the same sample provided the 5 T cell receptor beta chains below, sequenced in a study of CXCR3-negative and CXCR3-positive naive CD8 T cells. Findings of the study overall: When CXCR3-positive naive cells were set against CXCR3-negative naive cells, the former had more hydrophobic TRB CDR3s.

All TRB cDNA libraries came from 5' RACE performed with UMI labels. TCRdb re-called the 5' RACE reads and gives one entry per CDR3 protein, without DNA. The sample's table shows under 90,000 distinct CDR3 sequences. These TCRs' antigens remain unknown. Material for sequencing was naive CXCR3+ CD8+ T cells from blood. Subset meaning: CD45RO-CCR7+CD27+CD95- naive CD8+ T cells expressing CXCR3 (TNR3+). The receptors were gathered from a human donor in good health. Some clones in this sample may be carry-over from other donors' samples.

V is TRBV6-2 or TRBV6-3 and J is TRBJ2-1. CDR3 size: 12 residues. Germline CDR1 MNHEY, CDR2 SVGEGT. The CDR3 is CASSYMPNEQFF.

V usage is TRBV7-2 and J usage is TRBJ2-3; TCRdb returns TRBD1, unconfirmable since there is no DNA. The CDR3 is 17 amino acids. Germline V gene lookup returns CDR1 SGHTA and CDR2 FQGNSA. This CDR3 is CASSLRAGARGADTQYF.

This chain links TRBV5-1 with TRBJ1-1; TCRdb gives TRBD1 as the D gene, but with no DNA this cannot be confirmed. The V gene's germline CDR1 is SGHRS and CDR2 YFSETQ. The CDR3 loop spans 15 amino acids. CDR3 protein: CASSTRDRENTEAFF.

This chain links TRBV7-9 with TRBJ2-1. The CDR3 is made up of 11 amino acids. Germline CDR1 reads SEHNR; CDR2 reads FQNEAQ (reference sequence). The CDR3 sequence: CASSPDNEQFF. The full variable domain, completed using reference TRBV7-9 and TRBJ2-1, is DTGVSQNPRHKITKRGQNVTFRCDPISEHNRLYWYRQTLGQGPEFLTYFQNEAQLEKSRLLSDRFSAERPKGSFSTLEIQRTEQGDSAMYLCASSPDNEQFFGPGTRLTVL.

CDR3 in amino acids: CASINLPTGSHYEQYF. The V gene is TRBV6-6, the J gene TRBJ2-7; TCRdb gives TRBD1 as the D gene, but with no DNA this cannot be confirmed. Germline assignment: CDR1 MNHNY and CDR2 SVGAGI (reference sequence). The CDR3 is 16 amino acids.